Below are 4 T cell receptor beta chains sequenced from a single sample in a study of shared clonotypes between healthy human individuals. Produced via immunoSEQ multiplex PCR; TCRdb's table is partial and in-frame only. This table holds nearly 2 million clones, about 95% found once. The naive CD8 fraction comprised CD45RO-negative cells positively selected for CCR7 and excluded terminally differentiated effector memory CD45RA+ cells. Sequencing was performed on naive CD8+ T cells sorted from blood. The receptor set was obtained from a man aged 18 to 30 in good health.

This chain uses TRBV25-1 with TRBJ1-4; weak D call: TRBD1 (5 bases). The germline CDR1 and CDR2 sequences are MGHDK and SYGVNS. CDR3 length equals 14 residues. V lost 2 bases and J lost 8, with 12 bases in between. As DNA, the CDR3 is TGTGCCAGCAGTGAACGGGGCTCGAGGGAAAAACTGTTTTTT. Its translation: CASSERGSREKLFF.

The V and J genes are TRBV5-4 and TRBJ1-2; 9 bases align to TRBD1. In germline, CDR1 is SGHNT, CDR2 YYREEE (reference sequence). V lost 6 bases and J lost 2; bases outside the gene matches: 8. The CDR3 sequence is 15 residues long. The CDR3 sequence is CASTQPGTGNYGYTF. The CDR3 DNA follows: TGTGCCAGCACCCAACCCGGGACAGGGAACTATGGCTACACCTTC.

To note about this clone: Other DNA sequences in this sample translate to the same CDR3. J is TRBJ1-1 and V is TRBV4-1; 7 nucleotides agree with TRBD1. Germline-derived CDR1 and CDR2 are MGHRA and YSYEKL. CDR3 length: 15 amino acids. V was clipped by 1 base and J by 0 bases; unmatched bases: 2. This chain's CDR3 is CASSQGDSMNTEAFF. The CDR3 DNA is TGCGCCAGCAGCCAAGGGGACAGCATGAACACTGAAGCTTTCTTT.

J is TRBJ1-2 and V is TRBV5-5; TRBD1 agrees at 7 bases. Trimming removed 0 bases from V and 3 bases from J; junction bases left unmatched: 11. The germline gives CDR1 SGHKS, CDR2 YYEKEE (reference sequence). The CDR3 spans 17 residues. CDR3 in DNA: TGTGCCAGCAGCTTGGGGGGATCGACAGGGTCTTACTATGGCTACACCTTC. This sequence encodes CASSLGGSTGSYYGYTF.